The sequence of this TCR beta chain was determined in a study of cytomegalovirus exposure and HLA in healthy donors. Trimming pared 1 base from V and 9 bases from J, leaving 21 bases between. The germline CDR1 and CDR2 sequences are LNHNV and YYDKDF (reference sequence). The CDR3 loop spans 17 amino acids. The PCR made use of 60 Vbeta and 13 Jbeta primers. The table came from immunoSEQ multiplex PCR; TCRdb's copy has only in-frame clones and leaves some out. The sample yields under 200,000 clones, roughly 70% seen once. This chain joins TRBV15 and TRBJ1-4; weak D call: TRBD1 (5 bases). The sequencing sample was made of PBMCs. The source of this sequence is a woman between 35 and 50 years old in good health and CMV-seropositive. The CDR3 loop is CATSRAGGMGQNQKLFF. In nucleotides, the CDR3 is TGTGCCACCAGCAGAGCGGGGGGGATGGGGCAAAATCAAAAACTGTTTTTT.